Following are 6 T cell receptor beta chains from one sample sequenced in a study of T cells in Graves' hyperthyroidism and ophthalmopathy (dated by TCRdb to about 2019). The protocol used for the library was multiplex PCR. Sequencing instrument: Illumina HiSeq 2000. The TCR beta CDR3 regions were amplified from the RNA transcripts. A first-round RT-PCR of the TCR CDR3 used the HTBI primer set with the Qiagen OneStep RT-PCR kit. TCRdb redid the processing of the public reads, applying fastp at Q25 and MiXCR, and retained in-frame beta chains. Merged by CDR3 protein, the rows form single entries marked with the most common genes and DNA. This sample lists over 700,000 distinct CDR3 sequences; 35% were detected once. The ten largest clones take up 31% of the sample. Sequenced sample: blood. The receptors shown here come from a woman aged 40 to 50 with Graves' hyperthyroidism.

The J gene is TRBJ2-7, the V gene TRBV25-1; D gene ambiguous. This CDR3 is built from 12 residues. CDR1 is MGHDK and CDR2 is SYGVNS in the germline V gene. Trimming cost V 1 base and J 8 bases, with 9 bases left between them. CDR3 region: CASSEFVEKQYF. CDR3 nucleotides: TGTGCCAGCAGTGAATTTGTAGAAAAGCAGTACTTC.

This clonotype has at least ten counts. This rearrangement joins TRBV7-2 to TRBJ1-2, with D hard to call. Germline CDR1 reads SGHTA; CDR2 reads FQGNSA. V was trimmed by 1 base and J by 5 bases, leaving 11 bases between them. The CDR3 covers 14 residues. CDR3 region: CASSLESGVYGYTF. The CDR3, as DNA: TGTGCCAGCAGCTTAGAGAGCGGAGTGTATGGCTACACCTTC.

This clonotype was seen a handful of times. The genes are TRBV6-5 and TRBJ1-5, with unresolved D. Germline V gives CDR1 MNHEY, CDR2 SVGAGI. This CDR3 region has 13 residues. With 2 bases removed from V and 3 bases from J, the gap between germline ends came to 5 bases. The CDR3 coding sequence is TGTGCCAGCAGTTACACACCCAATCAGCCCCAGCATTTT. Translated: CASSYTPNQPQHF.

This clonotype was recorded a few times. The chain carries TRBV9 and TRBJ1-2; 8 bases align to TRBD1. The CDR3 spans 15 residues. Germline V lookup: CDR1 SGDLS, CDR2 YYNGEE. Trimming removed 0 bases from V and 5 bases from J; junction bases left unmatched: 6. The CDR3 reads CASSVESGGRYGYTF. In DNA, the CDR3 is TGTGCCAGCAGCGTAGAGTCAGGGGGCCGGTATGGCTACACCTTC.

The chain joins TRBV19 to TRBJ2-4, with a weak D call TRBD2 (6 bases). V lost 0 bases and J lost 1, with 7 bases in between. There are 15 residues in the CDR3. Germline CDR1 and CDR2: LNHDA and SQIVND (reference sequence). The CDR3 spells CASSIDRGAKNIQYF. The CDR3, as DNA: TGTGCCAGTAGTATAGATCGGGGGGCCAAAAACATTCAGTACTTC.

This clonotype was counted many times. The rearrangement joins TRBV19 to TRBJ1-1, with D tentatively TRBD1 (5 bases). CDR1 LNHDA and CDR2 SQIVND come from the germline V gene (reference sequence). The CDR3 is made up of 10 amino acids. The V and J ends lost 9 bases and 7 bases respectively, with 9 bases between them. The CDR3 DNA sequence: TGTGCCAGCTTGGGGGGTGAAGCTTTCTTT. Translated, it gives CASLGGEAFF.